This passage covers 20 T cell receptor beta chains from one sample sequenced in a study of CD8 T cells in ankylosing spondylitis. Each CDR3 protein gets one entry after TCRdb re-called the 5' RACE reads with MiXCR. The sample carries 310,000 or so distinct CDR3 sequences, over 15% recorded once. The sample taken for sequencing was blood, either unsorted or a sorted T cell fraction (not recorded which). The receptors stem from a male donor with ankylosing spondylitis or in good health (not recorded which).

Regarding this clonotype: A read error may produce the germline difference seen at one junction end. The CDR3: CSSLGGSGTGLDF. The CDR3 DNA reads TGCAGCTCCTTGGGGGGGAGCGGGACAGGGCTAGATTTT. This chain links TRBV29-1 with TRBJ2-3, with 9 bases that match TRBD1. Germline CDR1 reads SQVTM; CDR2 reads ANQGSEA. This CDR3 contains 13 residues.

The CDR3 is CSVVGTSGSTDTQYF. DNA of the CDR3: TGCAGCGTTGTCGGGACTAGCGGGAGCACAGATACGCAGTATTTT. The chain combines TRBV29-1 with TRBJ2-3; TRBD2 aligns across 12 bases. J lost 0 bases, V lost 4 bases, and 2 bases had no gene match. Per the germline V gene, CDR1 is SQVTM and CDR2 is ANQGSEA. This CDR3 region has 15 residues.

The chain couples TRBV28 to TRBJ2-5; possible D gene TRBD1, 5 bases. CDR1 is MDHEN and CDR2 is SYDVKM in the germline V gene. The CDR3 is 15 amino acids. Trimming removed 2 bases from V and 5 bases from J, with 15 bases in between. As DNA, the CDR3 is TGTGCCAGCAGTTTACAAGACAGTCCCCGGGAGACCCAGTACTTC. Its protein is CASSLQDSPRETQYF.

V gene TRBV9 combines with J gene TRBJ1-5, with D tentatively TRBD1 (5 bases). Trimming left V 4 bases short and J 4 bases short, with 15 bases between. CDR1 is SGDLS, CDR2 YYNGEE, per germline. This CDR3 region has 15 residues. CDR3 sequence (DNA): TGTGCCAGCAGCCCGGGACGATTGGAAAATCAGCCCCAGCATTTT. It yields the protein CASSPGRLENQPQHF.

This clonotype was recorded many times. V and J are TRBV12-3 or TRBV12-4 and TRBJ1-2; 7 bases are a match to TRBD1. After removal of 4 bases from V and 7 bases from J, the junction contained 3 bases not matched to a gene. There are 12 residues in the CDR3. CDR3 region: CASSSTGFGYTF. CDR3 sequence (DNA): TGTGCCAGCAGTTCGACAGGGTTTGGCTACACCTTC.

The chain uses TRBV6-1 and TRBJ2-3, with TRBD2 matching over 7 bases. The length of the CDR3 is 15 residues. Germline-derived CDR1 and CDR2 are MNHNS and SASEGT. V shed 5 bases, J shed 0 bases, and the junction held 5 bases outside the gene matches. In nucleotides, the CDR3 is TGTGCCAGCAGTCGGGACTATTCTAGCACAGATACGCAGTATTTT. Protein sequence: CASSRDYSSTDTQYF.

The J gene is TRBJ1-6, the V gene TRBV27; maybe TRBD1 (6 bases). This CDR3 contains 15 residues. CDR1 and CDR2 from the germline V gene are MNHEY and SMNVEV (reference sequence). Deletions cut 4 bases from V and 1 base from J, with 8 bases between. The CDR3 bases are TGTGCCAGCAGTTCCGACAGGTCCTATAATTCACCCCTCCACTTT. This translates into CASSSDRSYNSPLHF.

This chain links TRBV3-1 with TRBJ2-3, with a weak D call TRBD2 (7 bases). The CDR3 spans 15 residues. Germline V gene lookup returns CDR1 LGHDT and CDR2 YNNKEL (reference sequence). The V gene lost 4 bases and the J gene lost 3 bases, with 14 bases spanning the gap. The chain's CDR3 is CASSRIRGATDTQYF. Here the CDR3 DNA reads TGTGCCAGCAGCCGAATACGGGGGGCGACAGATACGCAGTATTTT.

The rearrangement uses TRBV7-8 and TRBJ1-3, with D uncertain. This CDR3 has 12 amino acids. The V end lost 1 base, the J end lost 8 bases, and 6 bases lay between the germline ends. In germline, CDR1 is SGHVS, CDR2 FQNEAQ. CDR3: CASSLVTDTIYF. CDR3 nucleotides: TGTGCCAGCAGCTTAGTGACGGACACCATATATTTT.

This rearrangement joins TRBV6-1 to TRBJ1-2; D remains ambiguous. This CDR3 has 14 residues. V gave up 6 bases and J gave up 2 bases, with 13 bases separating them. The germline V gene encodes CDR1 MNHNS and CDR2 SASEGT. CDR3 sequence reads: CASRPNPGNYGYTF. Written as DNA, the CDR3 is TGTGCCAGCAGGCCAAACCCCGGAAACTATGGCTACACCTTC.

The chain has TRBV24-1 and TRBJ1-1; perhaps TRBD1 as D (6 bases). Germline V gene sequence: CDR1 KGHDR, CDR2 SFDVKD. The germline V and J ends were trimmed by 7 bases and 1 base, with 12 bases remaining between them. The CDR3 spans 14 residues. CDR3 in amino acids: CATSAGTRNTEAFF. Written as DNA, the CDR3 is TGTGCCACCAGCGCAGGGACACGGAACACTGAAGCTTTCTTT.

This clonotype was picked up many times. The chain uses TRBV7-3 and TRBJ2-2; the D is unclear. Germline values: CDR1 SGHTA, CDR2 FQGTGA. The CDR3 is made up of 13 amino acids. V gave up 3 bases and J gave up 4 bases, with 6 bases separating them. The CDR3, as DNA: TGTGCCAGCAGCTTCTTAGCCACCGGGGAGCTGTTTTTT. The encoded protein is CASSFLATGELFF.

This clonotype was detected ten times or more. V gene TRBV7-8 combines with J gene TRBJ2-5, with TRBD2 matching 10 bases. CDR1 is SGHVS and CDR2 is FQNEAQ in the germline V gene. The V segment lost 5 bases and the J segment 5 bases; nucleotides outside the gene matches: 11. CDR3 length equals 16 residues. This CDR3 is CASSHQAGGPGETQYF. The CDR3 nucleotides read TGTGCCAGCAGCCATCAAGCGGGAGGGCCCGGGGAGACCCAGTACTTC.

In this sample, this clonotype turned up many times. CDR3 region: CSVERRLANEQFF. The CDR3 DNA reads as TGCAGCGTTGAACGAAGACTAGCAAACGAGCAGTTCTTC. The chain joins TRBV29-1 to TRBJ2-1, with TRBD2 matching over 7 bases. V was clipped by 2 bases and J by 10 bases; unmatched bases: 8. This CDR3 contains 13 residues. Germline V CDR1 and CDR2: SQVTM, ANQGSEA.

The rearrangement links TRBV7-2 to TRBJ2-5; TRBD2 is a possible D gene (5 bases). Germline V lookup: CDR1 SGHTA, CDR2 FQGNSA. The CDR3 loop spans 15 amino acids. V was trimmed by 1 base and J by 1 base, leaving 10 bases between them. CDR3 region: CASSLGSSAQETQYF. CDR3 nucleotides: TGTGCCAGCAGCTTAGGGAGTAGCGCCCAAGAGACCCAGTACTTC. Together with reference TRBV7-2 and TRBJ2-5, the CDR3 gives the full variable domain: GAGVSQSPSNKVTEKGKDVELRCDPISGHTALYWYRQSLGQGLEFLIYFQGNSAPDKSGLPSDRFSAERTGGSVSTLTIQRTQQEDSAVYLCASSLGSSAQETQYFGPGTRLLVL.

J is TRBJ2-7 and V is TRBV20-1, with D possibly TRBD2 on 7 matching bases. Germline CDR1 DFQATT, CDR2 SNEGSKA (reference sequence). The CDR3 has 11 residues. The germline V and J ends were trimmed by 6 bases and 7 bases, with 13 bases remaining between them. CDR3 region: CSARGAGEQYV. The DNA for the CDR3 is TGCAGTGCCCGGGGGGCGGGTGAGCAGTACGTC.

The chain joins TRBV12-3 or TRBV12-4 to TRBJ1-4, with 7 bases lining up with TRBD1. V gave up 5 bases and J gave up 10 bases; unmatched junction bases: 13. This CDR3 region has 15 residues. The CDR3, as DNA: TGTGCCAGCAGTCTCCCGACAGGGATTTTTGGAAAACTGTTTTTT. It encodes CASSLPTGIFGKLFF.

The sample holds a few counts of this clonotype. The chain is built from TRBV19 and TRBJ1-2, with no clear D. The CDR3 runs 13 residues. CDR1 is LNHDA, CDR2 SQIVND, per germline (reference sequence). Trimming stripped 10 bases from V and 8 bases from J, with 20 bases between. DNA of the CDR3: TGTGCCACCAGACCAACTTCCACCGAAGGCTACACCTTC. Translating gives CATRPTSTEGYTF.

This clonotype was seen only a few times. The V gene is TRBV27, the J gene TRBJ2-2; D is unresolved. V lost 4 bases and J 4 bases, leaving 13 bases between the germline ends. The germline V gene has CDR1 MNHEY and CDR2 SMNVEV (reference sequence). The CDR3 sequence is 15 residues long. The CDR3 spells CASSSLRWATGELFF. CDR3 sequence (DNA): TGTGCCAGCAGTTCGCTCCGGTGGGCCACCGGGGAGCTGTTTTTT.

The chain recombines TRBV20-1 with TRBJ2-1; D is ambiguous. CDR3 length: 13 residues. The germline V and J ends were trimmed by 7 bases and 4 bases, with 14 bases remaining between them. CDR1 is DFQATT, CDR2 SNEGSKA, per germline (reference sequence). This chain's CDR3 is CSVSRTDYNEQFF. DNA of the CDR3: TGCAGTGTCTCGCGGACGGATTACAATGAGCAGTTCTTC.